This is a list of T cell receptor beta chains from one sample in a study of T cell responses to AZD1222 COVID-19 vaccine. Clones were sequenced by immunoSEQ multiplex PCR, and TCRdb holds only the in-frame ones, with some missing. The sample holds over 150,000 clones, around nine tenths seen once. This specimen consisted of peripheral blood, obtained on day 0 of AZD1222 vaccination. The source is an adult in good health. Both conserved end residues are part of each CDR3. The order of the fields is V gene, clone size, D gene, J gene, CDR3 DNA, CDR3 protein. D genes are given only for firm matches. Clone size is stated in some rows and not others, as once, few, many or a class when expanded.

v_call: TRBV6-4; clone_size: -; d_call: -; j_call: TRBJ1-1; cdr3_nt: TGTGCCAGCAGTGACAGCAGGGGATCGACTGAAGCTTTCTTT; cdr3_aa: CASSDSRGSTEAFF
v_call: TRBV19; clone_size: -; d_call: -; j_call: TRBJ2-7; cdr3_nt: TGTGCTACGAAGGACGGCTACGAGCAGTACTTC; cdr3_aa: CATKDGYEQYF
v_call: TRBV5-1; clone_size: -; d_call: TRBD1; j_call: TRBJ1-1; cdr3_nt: TGCGCCAGCAGCTTCGGGACAGGCACCACTGAAGCTTTCTTT; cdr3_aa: CASSFGTGTTEAFF
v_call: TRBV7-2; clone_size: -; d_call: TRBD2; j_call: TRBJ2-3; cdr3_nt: TGTGCCAGCAGCGCAAGCGGGGGACCCGGCACAGATACGCAGTATTTT; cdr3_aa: CASSASGGPGTDTQYF
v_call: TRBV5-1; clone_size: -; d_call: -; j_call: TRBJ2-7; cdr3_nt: TGCGCCAGCAGCTCCGACCCGGGACAATCCTACGAGCAGTACTTC; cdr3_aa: CASSSDPGQSYEQYF
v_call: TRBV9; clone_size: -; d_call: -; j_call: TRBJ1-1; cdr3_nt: TGTGCCAGCAGTTGGGGGAGGGACACTGAAGCTTTCTTT; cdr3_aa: CASSWGRDTEAFF
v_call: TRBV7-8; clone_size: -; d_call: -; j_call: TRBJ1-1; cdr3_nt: TGTGCCAGCAGCCTTCTTCGACAGGACACTGAAGCTTTCTTT; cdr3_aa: CASSLLRQDTEAFF
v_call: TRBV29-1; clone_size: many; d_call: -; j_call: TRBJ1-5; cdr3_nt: TGCAGCGTTCGCGACCCGGAGGACCCCCGCGTAAGTATGCATCAGCCCCAGCATTTT; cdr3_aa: CSVRDPEDPRVSMHQPQHF
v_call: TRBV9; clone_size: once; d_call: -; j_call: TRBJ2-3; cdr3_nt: TGTGCCAGCAGCCCCGCTAGCACAGATACGCAGTATTTT; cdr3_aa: CASSPASTDTQYF
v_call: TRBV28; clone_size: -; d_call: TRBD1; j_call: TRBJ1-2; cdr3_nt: TGTGCCAGCCGGGGACAGGGGAACTATGGCTACACCTTC; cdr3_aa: CASRGQGNYGYTF
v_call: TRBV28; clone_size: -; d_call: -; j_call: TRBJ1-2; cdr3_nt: TGTGCCAGCAGGTTCGGGGGACTCTATGGCTACACCTTC; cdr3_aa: CASRFGGLYGYTF
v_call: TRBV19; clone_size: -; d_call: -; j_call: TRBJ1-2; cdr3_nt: TGTGCCAGTAGTCCGACAGACCTCGGCTATGGCTACACCTTC; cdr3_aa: CASSPTDLGYGYTF
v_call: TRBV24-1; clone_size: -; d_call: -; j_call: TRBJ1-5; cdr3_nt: TGTGCCACCAGTGACCCTGGGGACTTGTATCAGCCCCAGCATTTT; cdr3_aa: CATSDPGDLYQPQHF
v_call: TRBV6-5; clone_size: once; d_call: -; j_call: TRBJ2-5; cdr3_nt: TGTGCCAGCAAGCTGGGGGGCGGCGAGACCCAGTACTTC; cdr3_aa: CASKLGGGETQYF
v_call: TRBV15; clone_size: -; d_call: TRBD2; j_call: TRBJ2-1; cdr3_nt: TGTGCCACCAGCCCGCCTAGCGGGTTTTACAATGAGCAGTTCTTC; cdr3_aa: CATSPPSGFYNEQFF
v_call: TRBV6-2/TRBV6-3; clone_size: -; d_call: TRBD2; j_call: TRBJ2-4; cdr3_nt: TGTGCCAGCAGCCGGACTGGGGTACAGCGGGGGGGGTCCTCCTTGGCCAAAAACATTCAGTACTTC; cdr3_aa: CASSRTGVQRGGSSLAKNIQYF
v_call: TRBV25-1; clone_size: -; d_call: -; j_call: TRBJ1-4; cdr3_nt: TGTGCCAGCAGTCCCCTAGGGGGACGGAGGAGTGGTAATGAAAAACTGTTTTTT; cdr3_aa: CASSPLGGRRSGNEKLFF
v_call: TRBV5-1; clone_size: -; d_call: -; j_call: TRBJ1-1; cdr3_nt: TGCGCCAGCAGCCAGAACCTAATGAACACTGAAGCTTTCTTT; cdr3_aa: CASSQNLMNTEAFF
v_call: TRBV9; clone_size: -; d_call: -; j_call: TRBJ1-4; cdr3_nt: TGTGCCAGCAGCACCTTCGCCGGGGGAGCTAATGAAAAACTGTTTTTT; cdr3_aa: CASSTFAGGANEKLFF
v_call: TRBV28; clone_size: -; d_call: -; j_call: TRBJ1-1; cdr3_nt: TGTGCCAGCAGTTCCATTGGGGGGGAGCGTACTGAAGCTTTCTTT; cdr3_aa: CASSSIGGERTEAFF
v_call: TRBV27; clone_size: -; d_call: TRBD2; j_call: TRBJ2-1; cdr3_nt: TGTGCCAGCAGACTAGCGGGGGGGCTCGACAATGAGCAGTTCTTC; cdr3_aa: CASRLAGGLDNEQFF
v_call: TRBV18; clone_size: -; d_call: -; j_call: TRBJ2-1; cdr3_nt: TGTGCCAGCTCACTACACTTAGGTCCTAACAATGAGCAGTTCTTC; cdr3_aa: CASSLHLGPNNEQFF
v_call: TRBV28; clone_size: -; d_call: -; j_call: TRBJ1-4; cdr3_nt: TGTGCCAGCAGTTTGGGAGGTGATGAAAAACTGTTTTTT; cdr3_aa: CASSLGGDEKLFF
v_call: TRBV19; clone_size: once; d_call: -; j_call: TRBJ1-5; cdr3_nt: TGTGCCAGTACCCTGACAGACAATCAGCCCCAGCATTTT; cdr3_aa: CASTLTDNQPQHF
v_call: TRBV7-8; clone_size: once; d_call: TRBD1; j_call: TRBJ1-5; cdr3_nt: TGTGCCAGCAGCTCAGCGACAGGGGACACTCAGCCCCAGCATTTT; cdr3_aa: CASSSATGDTQPQHF
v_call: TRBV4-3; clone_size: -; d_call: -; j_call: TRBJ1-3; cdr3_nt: TGCGCCAGCAGCCAGGGAGCGGTAGGAAACACCATATATTTT; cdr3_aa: CASSQGAVGNTIYF
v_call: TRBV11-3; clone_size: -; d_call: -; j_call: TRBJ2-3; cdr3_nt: TGTGCCAGCAGCCCTCGTGGAGACACAGATACGCAGTATTTT; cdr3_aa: CASSPRGDTDTQYF
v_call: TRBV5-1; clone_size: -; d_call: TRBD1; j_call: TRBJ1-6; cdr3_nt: TGCGCCAGCAGTCGCTACACAGGGGACCATTCACCCCTCCACTTT; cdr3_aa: CASSRYTGDHSPLHF